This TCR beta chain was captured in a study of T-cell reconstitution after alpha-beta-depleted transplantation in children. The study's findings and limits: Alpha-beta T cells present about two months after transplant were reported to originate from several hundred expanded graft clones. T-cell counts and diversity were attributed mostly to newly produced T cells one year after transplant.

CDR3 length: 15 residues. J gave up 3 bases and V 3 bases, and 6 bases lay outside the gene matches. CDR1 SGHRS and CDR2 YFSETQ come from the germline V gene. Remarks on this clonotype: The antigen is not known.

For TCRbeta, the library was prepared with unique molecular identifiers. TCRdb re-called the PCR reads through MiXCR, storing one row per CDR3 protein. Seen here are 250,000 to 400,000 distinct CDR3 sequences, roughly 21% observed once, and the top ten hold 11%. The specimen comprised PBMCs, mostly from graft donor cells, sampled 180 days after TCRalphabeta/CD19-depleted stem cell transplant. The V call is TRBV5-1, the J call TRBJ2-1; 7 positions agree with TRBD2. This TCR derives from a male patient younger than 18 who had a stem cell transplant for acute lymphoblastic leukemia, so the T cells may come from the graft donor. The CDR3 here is CASSSGGSGYNEQFF. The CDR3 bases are TGCGCCAGCAGCTCGGGCGGGAGCGGCTACAATGAGCAGTTCTTC.